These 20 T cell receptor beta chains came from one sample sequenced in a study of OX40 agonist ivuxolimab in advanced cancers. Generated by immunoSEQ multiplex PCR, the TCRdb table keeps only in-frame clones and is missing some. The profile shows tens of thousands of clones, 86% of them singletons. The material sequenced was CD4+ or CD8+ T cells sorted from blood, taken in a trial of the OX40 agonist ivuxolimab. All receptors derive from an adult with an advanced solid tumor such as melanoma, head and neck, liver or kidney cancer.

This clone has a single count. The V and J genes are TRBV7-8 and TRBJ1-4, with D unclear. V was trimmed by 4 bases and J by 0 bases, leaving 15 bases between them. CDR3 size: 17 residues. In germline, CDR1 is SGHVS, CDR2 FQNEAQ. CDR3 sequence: CASSWQPRTSTNEKLFF. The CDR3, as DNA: TGTGCCAGCAGCTGGCAGCCCAGGACCTCAACTAATGAAAAACTGTTTTTT. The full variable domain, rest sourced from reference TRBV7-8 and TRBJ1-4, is GAGVSQSPRYKVAKRGQDVALRCDPISGHVSLFWYQQALGQGPEFLTYFQNEAQLDKSGLPSDRFFAERPEGSVSTLKIQRTQQEDSAVYLCASSWQPRTSTNEKLFFGSGTQLSVL.

The CDR3 nucleotides are TGTGCCAGCAGCTTAGCGGGGGGCTATGGCTACACCTTC. As protein: CASSLAGGYGYTF. This chain links TRBV7-2 with TRBJ1-2, with D possibly TRBD1 on 5 matching bases. The germline V gene has CDR1 SGHTA and CDR2 FQGNSA. The CDR3 is 13 amino acids. With 0 bases removed from V and 4 bases from J, the gap between germline ends came to 6 bases.

In DNA form, the CDR3 reads TGTGCCAGTAGTCTCGGACTAGTGACAGATACGCAGTATTTT. This encodes CASSLGLVTDTQYF. The chain combines TRBV19 with TRBJ2-3; 7 bases are shared with TRBD2. Germline V lookup: CDR1 LNHDA, CDR2 SQIVND (reference sequence). V trimming: 5 bases; J trimming: 3 bases; junction bases outside the gene matches: 5. The CDR3 runs 14 residues.

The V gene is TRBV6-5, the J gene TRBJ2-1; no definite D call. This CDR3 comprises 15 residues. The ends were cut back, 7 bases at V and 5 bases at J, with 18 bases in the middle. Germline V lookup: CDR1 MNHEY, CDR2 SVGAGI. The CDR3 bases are TGTGCCAGCACAAAACGGGCTAGTTCCCACAATGAGCAGTTCTTC. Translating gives CASTKRASSHNEQFF.

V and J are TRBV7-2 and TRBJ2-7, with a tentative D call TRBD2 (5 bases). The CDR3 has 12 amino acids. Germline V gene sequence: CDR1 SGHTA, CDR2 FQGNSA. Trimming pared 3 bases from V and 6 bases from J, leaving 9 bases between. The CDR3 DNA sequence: TGTGCCAGCAGCTTTTTAGCGCGCGAGCAGTACTTC. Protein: CASSFLAREQYF.

The CDR3 here is CASSPQAGFTRNEQFF. The DNA of the CDR3 is TGTGCCAGCAGTCCGCAGGCGGGTTTCACTCGCAATGAGCAGTTCTTC. The chain links TRBV6-4 to TRBJ2-1, with D possibly TRBD2 on 5 matching bases. Looked up from germline, CDR1 is MRHNA and CDR2 is SNTAGT. CDR3 size: 16 residues. Deletions cut 5 bases from V and 6 bases from J, with 20 bases between.

The DNA of the CDR3 is TGCGCCAGCAGCTTGGACGTACAAAGGAACGAGCAGTACTTC. Translating gives CASSLDVQRNEQYF. The genes are TRBV5-1 and TRBJ2-7; D remains ambiguous. V dropped 0 bases and J dropped 5 bases, with 12 bases sitting between them. The CDR3 contains 14 residues. The germline CDR1 and CDR2 sequences are SGHRS and YFSETQ.

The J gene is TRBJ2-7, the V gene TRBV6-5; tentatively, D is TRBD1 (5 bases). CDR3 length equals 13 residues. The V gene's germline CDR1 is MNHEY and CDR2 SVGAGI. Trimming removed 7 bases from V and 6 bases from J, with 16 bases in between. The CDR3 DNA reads TGTGCCAGCAAGGGGCAGGGTACTGGCGAGCAGTACTTC. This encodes CASKGQGTGEQYF.

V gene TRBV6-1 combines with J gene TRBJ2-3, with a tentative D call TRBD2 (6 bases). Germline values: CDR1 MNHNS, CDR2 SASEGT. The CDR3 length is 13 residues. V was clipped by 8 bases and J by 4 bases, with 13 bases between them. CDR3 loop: CASWLAGPDTQYF. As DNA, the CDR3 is TGTGCCAGCTGGCTGGCGGGACCAGATACGCAGTATTTT.

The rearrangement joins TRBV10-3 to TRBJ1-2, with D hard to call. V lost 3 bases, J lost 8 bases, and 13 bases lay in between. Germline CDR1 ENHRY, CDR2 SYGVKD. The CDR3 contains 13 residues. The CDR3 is CAISDPDGRGYTF. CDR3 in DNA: TGTGCCATCAGTGACCCGGACGGCCGCGGCTACACCTTC.

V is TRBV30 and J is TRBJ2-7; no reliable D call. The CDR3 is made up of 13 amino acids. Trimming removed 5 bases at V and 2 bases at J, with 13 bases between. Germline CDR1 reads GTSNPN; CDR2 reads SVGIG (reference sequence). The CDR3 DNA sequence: TGTGCCTGGGCTACCGGGCCCCCCTACGAGCAGTACTTC. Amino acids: CAWATGPPYEQYF.

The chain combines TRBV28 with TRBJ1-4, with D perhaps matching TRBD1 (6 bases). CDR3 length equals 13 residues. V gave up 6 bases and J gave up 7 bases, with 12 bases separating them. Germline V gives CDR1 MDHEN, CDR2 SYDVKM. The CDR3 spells CASSQGRVEKLFF. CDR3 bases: TGTGCCAGCAGCCAGGGGCGGGTTGAAAAACTGTTTTTT.

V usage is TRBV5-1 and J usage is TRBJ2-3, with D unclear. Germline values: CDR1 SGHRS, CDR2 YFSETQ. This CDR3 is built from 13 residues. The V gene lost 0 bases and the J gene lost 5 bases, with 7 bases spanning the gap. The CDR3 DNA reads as TGCGCCAGCAGCTTGGCCGACGGAGATACGCAGTATTTT. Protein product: CASSLADGDTQYF.

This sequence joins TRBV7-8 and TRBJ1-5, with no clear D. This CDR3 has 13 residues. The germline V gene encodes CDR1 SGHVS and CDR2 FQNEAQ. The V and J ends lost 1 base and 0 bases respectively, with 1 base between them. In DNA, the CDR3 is TGTGCCAGCAGCTTAGATAGCAATCAGCCCCAGCATTTT. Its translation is CASSLDSNQPQHF.

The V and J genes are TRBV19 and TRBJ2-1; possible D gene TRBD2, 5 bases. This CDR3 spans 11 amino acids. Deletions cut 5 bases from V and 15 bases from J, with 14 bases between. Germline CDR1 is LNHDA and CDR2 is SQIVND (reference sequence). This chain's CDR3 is CASSLRGLRFF. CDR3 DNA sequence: TGTGCCAGTAGTCTACGGGGTCTCAGGTTCTTC.

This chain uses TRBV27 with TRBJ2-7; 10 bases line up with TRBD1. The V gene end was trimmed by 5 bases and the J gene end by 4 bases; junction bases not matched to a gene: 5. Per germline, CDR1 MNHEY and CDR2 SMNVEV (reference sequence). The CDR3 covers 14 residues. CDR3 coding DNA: TGTGCCAGCAGTCCGGGACAGGGGCAGTACGAGCAGTACTTC. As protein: CASSPGQGQYEQYF.

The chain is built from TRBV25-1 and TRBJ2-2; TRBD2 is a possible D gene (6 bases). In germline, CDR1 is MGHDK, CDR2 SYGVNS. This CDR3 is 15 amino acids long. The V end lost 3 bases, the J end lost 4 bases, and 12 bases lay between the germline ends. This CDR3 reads CASSDSGSVTGELFF. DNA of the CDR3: TGTGCCAGCAGTGACTCCGGGAGCGTCACCGGGGAGCTGTTTTTT.

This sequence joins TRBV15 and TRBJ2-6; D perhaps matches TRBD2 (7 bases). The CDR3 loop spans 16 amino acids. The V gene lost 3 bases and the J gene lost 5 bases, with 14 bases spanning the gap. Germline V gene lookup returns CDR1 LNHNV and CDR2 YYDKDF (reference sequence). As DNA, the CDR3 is TGTGCCACCAGCAGGGGAGGGGGGGTGAGGGCCAACGTCCTGACTTTC. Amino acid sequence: CATSRGGGVRANVLTF.

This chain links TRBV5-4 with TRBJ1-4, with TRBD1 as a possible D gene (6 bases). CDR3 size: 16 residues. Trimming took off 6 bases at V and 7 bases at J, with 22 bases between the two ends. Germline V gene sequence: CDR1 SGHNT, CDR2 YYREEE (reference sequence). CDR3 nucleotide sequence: TGTGCCAGCACCGAATGGGGGCCAGGCCCAAGTGAAAAACTGTTTTTT. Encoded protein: CASTEWGPGPSEKLFF.

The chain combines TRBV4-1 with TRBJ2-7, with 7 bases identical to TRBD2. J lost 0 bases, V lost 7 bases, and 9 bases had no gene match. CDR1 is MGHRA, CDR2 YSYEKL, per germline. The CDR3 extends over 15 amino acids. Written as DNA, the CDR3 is TGCGCCAGCACCCTGGGAGGGTCGGGCTCCTACGAGCAGTACTTC. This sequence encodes CASTLGGSGSYEQYF.